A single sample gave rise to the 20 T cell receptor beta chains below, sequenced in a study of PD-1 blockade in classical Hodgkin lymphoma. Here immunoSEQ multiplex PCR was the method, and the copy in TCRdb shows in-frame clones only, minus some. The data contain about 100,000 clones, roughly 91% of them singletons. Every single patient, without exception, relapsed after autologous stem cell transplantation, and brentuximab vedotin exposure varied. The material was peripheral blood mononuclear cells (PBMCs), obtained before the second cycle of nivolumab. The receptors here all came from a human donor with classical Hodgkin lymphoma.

The CDR3 sequence: CAWNQGGQPQHF. CDR3 nucleotides: TGTGCCTGGAACCAGGGAGGTCAGCCCCAGCATTTT. This chain uses TRBV30 with TRBJ1-5; perhaps TRBD1 as D (5 bases). The V and J ends lost 4 bases and 6 bases respectively, with 10 bases between them. Germline CDR1 is GTSNPN and CDR2 is SVGIG (reference sequence). The CDR3 totals 12 residues.

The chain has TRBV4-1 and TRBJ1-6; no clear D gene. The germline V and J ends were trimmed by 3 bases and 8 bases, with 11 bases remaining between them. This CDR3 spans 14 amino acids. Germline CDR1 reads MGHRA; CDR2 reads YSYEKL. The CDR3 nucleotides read TGCGCCAGCAGCCACGGAGGGTTTGATTCACCCCTCCACTTT. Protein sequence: CASSHGGFDSPLHF.

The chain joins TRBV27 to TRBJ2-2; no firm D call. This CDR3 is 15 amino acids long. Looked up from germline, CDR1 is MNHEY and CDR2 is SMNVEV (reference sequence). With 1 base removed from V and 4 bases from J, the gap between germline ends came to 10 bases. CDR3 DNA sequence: TGTGCCAGCAGTTTATGGGTGGTCGGCACCGGGGAGCTGTTTTTT. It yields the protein CASSLWVVGTGELFF.

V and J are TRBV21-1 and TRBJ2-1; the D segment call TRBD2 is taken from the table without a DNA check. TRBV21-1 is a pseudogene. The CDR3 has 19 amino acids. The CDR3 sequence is CARRPSGTSGGAPYNEQFF. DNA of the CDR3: TGTGCCAGAAGGCCCTCCGGGACTAGCGGGGGGGCGCCCTACAATGAGCAGTTCTTC.

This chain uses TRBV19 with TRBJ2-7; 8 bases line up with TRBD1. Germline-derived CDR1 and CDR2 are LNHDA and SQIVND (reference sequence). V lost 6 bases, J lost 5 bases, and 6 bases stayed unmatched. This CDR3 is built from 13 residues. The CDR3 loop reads CASSYRGSNEQYF. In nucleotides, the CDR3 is TGTGCCAGTAGCTACAGGGGGTCCAACGAGCAGTACTTC.

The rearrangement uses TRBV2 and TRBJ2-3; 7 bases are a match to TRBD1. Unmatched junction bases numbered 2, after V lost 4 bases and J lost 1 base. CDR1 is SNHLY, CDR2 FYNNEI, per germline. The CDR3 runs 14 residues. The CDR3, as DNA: TGTGCCAGCAGTGGACAGGGAGGCACAGATACGCAGTATTTT. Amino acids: CASSGQGGTDTQYF.

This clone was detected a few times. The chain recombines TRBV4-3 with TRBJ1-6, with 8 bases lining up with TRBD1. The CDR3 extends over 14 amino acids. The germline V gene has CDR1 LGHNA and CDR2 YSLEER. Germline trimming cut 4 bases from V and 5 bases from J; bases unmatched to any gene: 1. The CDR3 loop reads CASSPGQDNSPLHF. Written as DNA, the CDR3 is TGCGCCAGCAGCCCGGGACAGGATAATTCACCCCTCCACTTT.

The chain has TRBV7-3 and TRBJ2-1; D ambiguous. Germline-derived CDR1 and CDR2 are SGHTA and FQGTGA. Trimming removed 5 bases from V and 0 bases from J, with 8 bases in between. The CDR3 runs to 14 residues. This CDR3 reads CASSIESSYNEQFF. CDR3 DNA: TGTGCCAGCAGCATAGAGAGCTCCTACAATGAGCAGTTCTTC.

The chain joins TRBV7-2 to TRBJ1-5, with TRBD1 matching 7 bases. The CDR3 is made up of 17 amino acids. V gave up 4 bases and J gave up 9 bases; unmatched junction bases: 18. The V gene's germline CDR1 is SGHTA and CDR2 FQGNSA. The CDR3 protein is CASSSPPQGGGKGPQHF. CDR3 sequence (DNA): TGTGCCAGCAGCTCCCCCCCCCAGGGGGGGGGTAAAGGGCCCCAGCATTTT.

CDR3 in amino acids: CASSLILAGTGELFF. The CDR3 DNA follows: TGTGCCAGCAGCTTAATCCTAGCGGGCACCGGGGAGCTGTTTTTT. The rearrangement joins TRBV7-2 to TRBJ2-2, with 8 bases lining up with TRBD2. CDR3 length: 15 residues. J was trimmed by 4 bases and V by 2 bases; bases with no gene match: 3. Germline values: CDR1 SGHTA, CDR2 FQGNSA.

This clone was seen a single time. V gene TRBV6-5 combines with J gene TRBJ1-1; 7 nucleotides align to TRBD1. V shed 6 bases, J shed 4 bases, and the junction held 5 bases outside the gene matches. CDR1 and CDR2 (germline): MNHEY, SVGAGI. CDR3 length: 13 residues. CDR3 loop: CASRNRGFTEAFF. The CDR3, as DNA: TGTGCCAGCAGGAACAGGGGATTCACTGAAGCTTTCTTT.

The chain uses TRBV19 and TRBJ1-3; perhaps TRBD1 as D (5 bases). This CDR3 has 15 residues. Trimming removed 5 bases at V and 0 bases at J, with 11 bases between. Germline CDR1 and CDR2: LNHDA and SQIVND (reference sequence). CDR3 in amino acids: CASSVTGGSGNTIYF. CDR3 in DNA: TGTGCCAGTAGTGTAACAGGAGGCTCTGGAAACACCATATATTTT.

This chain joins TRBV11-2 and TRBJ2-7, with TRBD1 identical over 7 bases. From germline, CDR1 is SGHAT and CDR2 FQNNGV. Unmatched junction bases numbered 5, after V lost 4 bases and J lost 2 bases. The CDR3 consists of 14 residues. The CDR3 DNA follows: TGTGCCAGCAGCTCCCCGACAGGGACCTACGAGCAGTACTTC. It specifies CASSSPTGTYEQYF.

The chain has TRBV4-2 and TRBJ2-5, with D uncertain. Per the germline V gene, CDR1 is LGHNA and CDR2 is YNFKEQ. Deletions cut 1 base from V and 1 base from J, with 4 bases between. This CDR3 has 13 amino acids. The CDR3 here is CASSQVSQETQYF. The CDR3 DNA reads TGTGCCAGCAGCCAAGTGTCCCAAGAGACCCAGTACTTC.

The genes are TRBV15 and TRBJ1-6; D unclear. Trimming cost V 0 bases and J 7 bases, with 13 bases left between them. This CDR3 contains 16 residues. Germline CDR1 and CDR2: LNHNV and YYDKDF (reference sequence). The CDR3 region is CATSRDVGLYNSPLHF. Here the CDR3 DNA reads TGTGCCACCAGCAGAGATGTGGGTCTGTACAATTCACCCCTCCACTTT.

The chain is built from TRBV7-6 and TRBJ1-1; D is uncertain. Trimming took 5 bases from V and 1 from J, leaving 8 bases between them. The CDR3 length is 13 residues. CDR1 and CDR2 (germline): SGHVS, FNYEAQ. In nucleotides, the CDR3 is TGTGCCAGCAGCGCTGATTCGAACACTGAAGCTTTCTTT. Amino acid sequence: CASSADSNTEAFF.

CDR3 DNA sequence: TGTGCCAGCAGCTCCCTTTATTCACCCCTCCACTTT. Protein sequence: CASSSLYSPLHF. The genes are TRBV7-9 and TRBJ1-6; D gene ambiguous. This CDR3 has 12 amino acids. Trimming removed 4 bases at V and 8 bases at J, with 6 bases between. Germline CDR1 and CDR2: SEHNR and FQNEAQ (reference sequence).

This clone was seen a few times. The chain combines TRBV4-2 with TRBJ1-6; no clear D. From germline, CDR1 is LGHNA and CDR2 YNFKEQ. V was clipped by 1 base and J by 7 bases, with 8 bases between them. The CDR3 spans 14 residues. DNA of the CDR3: TGTGCCAGCAGCCAAGCGGGGAGGAATTCACCCCTCCACTTT. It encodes CASSQAGRNSPLHF.

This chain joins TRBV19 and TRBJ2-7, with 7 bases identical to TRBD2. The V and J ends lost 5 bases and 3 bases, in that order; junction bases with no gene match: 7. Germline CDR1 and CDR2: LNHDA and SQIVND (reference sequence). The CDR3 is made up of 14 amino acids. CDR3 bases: TGTGCCAGTAGTCCGAGCGGGGTGCTCTACGAGCAGTACTTC. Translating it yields CASSPSGVLYEQYF.

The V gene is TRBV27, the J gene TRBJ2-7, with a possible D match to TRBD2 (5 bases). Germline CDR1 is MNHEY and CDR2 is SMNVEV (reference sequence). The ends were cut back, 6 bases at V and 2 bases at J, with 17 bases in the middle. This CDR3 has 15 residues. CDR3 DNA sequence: TGTGCCAGCAGCCTCCTTGACTACCCACCCTACGAGCAGTACTTC. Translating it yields CASSLLDYPPYEQYF.